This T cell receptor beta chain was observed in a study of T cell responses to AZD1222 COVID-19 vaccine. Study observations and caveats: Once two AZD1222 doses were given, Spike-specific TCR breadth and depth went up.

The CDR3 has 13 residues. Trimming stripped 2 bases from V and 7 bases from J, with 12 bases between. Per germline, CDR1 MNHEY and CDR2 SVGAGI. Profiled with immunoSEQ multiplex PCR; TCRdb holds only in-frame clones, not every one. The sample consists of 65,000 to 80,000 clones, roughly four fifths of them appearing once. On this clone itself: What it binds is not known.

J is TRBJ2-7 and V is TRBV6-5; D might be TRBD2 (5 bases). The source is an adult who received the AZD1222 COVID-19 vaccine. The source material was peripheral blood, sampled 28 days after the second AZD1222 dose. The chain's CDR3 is CASSYGPRGEQYF. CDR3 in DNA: TGTGCCAGCAGTTACGGACCTCGGGGAGAGCAGTACTTC.